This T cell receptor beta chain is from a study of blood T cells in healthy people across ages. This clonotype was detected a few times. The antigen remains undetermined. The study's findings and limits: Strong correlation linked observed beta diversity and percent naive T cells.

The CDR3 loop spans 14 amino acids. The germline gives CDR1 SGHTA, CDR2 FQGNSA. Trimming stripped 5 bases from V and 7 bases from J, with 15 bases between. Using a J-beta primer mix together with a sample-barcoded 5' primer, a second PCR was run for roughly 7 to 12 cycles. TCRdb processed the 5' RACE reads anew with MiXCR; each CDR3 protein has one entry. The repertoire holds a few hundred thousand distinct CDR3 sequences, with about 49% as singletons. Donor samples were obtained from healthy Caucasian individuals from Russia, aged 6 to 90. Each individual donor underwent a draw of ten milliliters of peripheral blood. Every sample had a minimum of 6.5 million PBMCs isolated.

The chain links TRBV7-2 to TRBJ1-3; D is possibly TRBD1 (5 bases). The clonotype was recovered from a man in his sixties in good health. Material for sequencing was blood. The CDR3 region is CASSPRTPGNTIYF. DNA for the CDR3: TGTGCCAGCAGCCCACGGACACCCGGGAACACCATATATTTT. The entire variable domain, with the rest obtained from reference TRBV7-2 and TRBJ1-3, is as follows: GAGVSQSPSNKVTEKGKDVELRCDPISGHTALYWYRQSLGQGLEFLIYFQGNSAPDKSGLPSDRFSAERTGGSVSTLTIQRTQQEDSAVYLCASSPRTPGNTIYFGEGSWLTVV.